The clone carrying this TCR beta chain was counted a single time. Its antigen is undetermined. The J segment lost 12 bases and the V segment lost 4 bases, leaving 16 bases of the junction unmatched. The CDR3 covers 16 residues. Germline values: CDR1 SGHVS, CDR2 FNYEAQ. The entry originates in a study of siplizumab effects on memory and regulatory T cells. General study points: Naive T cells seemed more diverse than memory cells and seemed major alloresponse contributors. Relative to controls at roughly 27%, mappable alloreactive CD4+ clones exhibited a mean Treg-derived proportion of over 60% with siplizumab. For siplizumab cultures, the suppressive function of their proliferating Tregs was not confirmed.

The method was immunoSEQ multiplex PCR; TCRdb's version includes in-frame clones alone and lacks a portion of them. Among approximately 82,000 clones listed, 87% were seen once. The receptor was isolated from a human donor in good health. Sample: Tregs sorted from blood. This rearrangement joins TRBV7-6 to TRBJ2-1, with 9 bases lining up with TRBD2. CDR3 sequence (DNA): TGTGCCAGCAGCTCGGAGGGCGGGGGGGTACTAAGCGGGCAGTTCTTC. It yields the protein CASSSEGGGVLSGQFF.